Shown below are 21 T cell receptor beta chains from a single sample sequenced in a study of regulatory T cells in long-lasting Graves disease. According to the study, TCR beta libraries were built with iRepertoire HTBI primers and CDR3-region Arm-PCR. Via MiXCR, TCRdb re-called the multiplex PCR reads, giving one row per CDR3 protein. The sample has 300,000 to 400,000 distinct CDR3 sequences; over 15% are singletons. Time point indicated: newly diagnosed GD, antithyroid drugs for less than 3 months. RNA extracted from PBMCs served as the sequencing template. These data are also associated with another study on T cells in Graves' hyperthyroidism and ophthalmopathy.

This material consisted of peripheral blood mononuclear cells (PBMCs), taken at new diagnosis, from a patient treated with antithyroid drugs. These receptors came from a man between 35 and 55 years old with Graves disease.

This clonotype was counted at least ten times. The V and J genes are TRBV6-1 and TRBJ2-5, with D possibly TRBD2 on 6 matching bases. Per the germline V gene, CDR1 is MNHNS and CDR2 is SASEGT. The CDR3 length is 15 residues. V was trimmed by 5 bases and J by 5 bases, leaving 18 bases between them. The DNA of the CDR3 is TGTGCCAGCAGTCCTTATTTCAGGGAGGCCGAGACCCAGTACTTC. Encoded protein: CASSPYFREAETQYF.

The J gene is TRBJ1-4, the V gene TRBV30; the D gene is possibly TRBD1 (6 bases). The CDR3 covers 14 residues. Trimming stripped 2 bases from V and 7 bases from J, with 14 bases between. The germline gives CDR1 GTSNPN, CDR2 SVGIG (reference sequence). In DNA, the CDR3 is TGTGCCTGGAGTTCGGGGGCCTCGGCTGAAAAACTGTTTTTT. Its protein is CAWSSGASAEKLFF.

To note about this clonotype: A clone one base away is much larger, so this may be a read error. The V call is TRBV28, the J call TRBJ2-5; D is uncertain. Germline V gene sequence: CDR1 MDHEN, CDR2 SYDVKM. The CDR3 loop spans 13 amino acids. Trimming removed 11 bases at V and 1 base at J, with 14 bases between. DNA for the CDR3: TGTGCCCGCACGCGCGGCGGCCAAGAGACCCAGTACTTC. This gives the protein CARTRGGQETQYF.

This clonotype was detected ten times or more. V usage is TRBV11-2 and J usage is TRBJ2-4; no firm D call. The last part of the DNA fits TRBJ2-5 better; the J call may be wrong. Germline V gene data show CDR1 as SGHAT and CDR2 as FQNNGV. This CDR3 is built from 12 residues. CDR3 residues: CASSTAVETQYF. The CDR3 nucleotides are TGTGCCAGCAGCACAGCTGTCGAGACCCAGTACTTC.

This clonotype has at least ten counts. The gene calls are TRBV5-1 and TRBJ2-1, with TRBD2 matching over 8 bases. With 4 bases clipped from V and 2 bases from J, the junction kept 8 bases outside the gene matches. Germline loops: CDR1 SGHRS, CDR2 YFSETQ. This CDR3 is 16 amino acids long. The CDR3 DNA reads TGCGCCAGCAGCGTTGGCGGGGGGTGGACCTACAATGAGCAGTTCTTC. It translates to CASSVGGGWTYNEQFF.

This clonotype was observed a few times. The chain links TRBV5-5 to TRBJ1-1; D gene unclear. The CDR3 has 15 residues. V was clipped by 4 bases and J by 1 base, with 14 bases between them. The V gene's germline CDR1 is SGHKS and CDR2 YYEKEE (reference sequence). Here the CDR3 DNA reads TGTGCCAGCAGCCAAGATCAACAGCGGAACACTGAAGCTTTCTTT. Its translation: CASSQDQQRNTEAFF. The whole variable domain, filled in from reference TRBV5-5 and TRBJ1-1, reads DAGVTQSPTHLIKTRGQQVTLRCSPISGHKSVSWYQQVLGQGPQFIFQYYEKEERGRGNFPDRFSARQFPNYSSELNVNALLLGDSALYLCASSQDQQRNTEAFFGQGTRLTVV.

The gene calls are TRBV15 and TRBJ2-1, with TRBD2 identical over 9 bases. The germline V gene has CDR1 LNHNV and CDR2 YYDKDF (reference sequence). The CDR3 is 16 amino acids. Germline trimming cut 0 bases from V and 8 bases from J; bases unmatched to any gene: 8. Here the CDR3 DNA reads TGTGCCACCAGCAGAGAGAGGCGGGGGGGCTGGGATGAGCAGTTCTTC. This codes for CATSRERRGGWDEQFF.

The chain uses TRBV7-2 and TRBJ1-1, with D unresolved. The V and J ends lost 3 bases and 6 bases respectively, with 8 bases between them. Per germline, CDR1 SGHTA and CDR2 FQGNSA. The CDR3 extends over 12 amino acids. This CDR3 reads CASSFRGAEAFF. The CDR3 region has the DNA TGTGCCAGCAGCTTCCGGGGTGCTGAAGCTTTCTTT.

This clonotype appeared many times. The V gene is TRBV3-1, the J gene TRBJ2-1; D not certain. The germline V and J ends were trimmed by 3 bases and 2 bases, with 8 bases remaining between them. CDR3 length: 14 residues. CDR1 and CDR2 from the germline V gene are LGHDT and YNNKEL (reference sequence). CDR3: CASSHRGPYNEQFF. In DNA, the CDR3 is TGTGCCAGCAGCCACCGAGGCCCCTACAATGAGCAGTTCTTC.

Only a few counts were recorded for this clonotype. V gene TRBV20-1 combines with J gene TRBJ2-7, with D possibly being TRBD2 (6 bases). This CDR3 comprises 12 residues. Germline values: CDR1 DFQATT, CDR2 SNEGSKA (reference sequence). Trimming left V 5 bases short and J 6 bases short, with 14 bases between. The CDR3 loop reads CSAPAGGGEQYF. DNA for the CDR3: TGCAGTGCTCCTGCTGGGGGAGGCGAGCAGTACTTC.

V usage is TRBV20-1 and J usage is TRBJ2-1; 8 bases are shared with TRBD1. The CDR3 extends over 15 amino acids. The J segment lost 0 bases and the V segment lost 6 bases, leaving 7 bases of the junction unmatched. The germline V gene encodes CDR1 DFQATT and CDR2 SNEGSKA (reference sequence). DNA of the CDR3: TGCAGTGCACGGACAGGGCGGGACTCCTACAATGAGCAGTTCTTC. Translating it yields CSARTGRDSYNEQFF.

This clonotype was found many times. V gene TRBV30 combines with J gene TRBJ2-1, with 12 bases identical to TRBD2. Trimming took 2 bases from V and 3 from J; bases not matched to a gene: 11. Looked up from germline, CDR1 is GTSNPN and CDR2 is SVGIG (reference sequence). There are 18 residues in the CDR3. CDR3 region: CAWSRLSSGGAFYNEQFF. The CDR3 DNA reads TGTGCCTGGAGTAGACTATCTAGCGGGGGGGCCTTCTACAATGAGCAGTTCTTC.

This clonotype was counted ten times or more. J is TRBJ2-5 and V is TRBV6-2 or TRBV6-3; D is perhaps TRBD1 (6 bases). CDR1 and CDR2 from the germline V gene are MNHEY and SVGEGT. CDR3 length equals 13 residues. Deletions cut 2 bases from V and 5 bases from J, with 9 bases between. CDR3 region: CASSYGGQETQYF. Written as DNA, the CDR3 is TGTGCCAGCAGTTACGGTGGACAGGAGACCCAGTACTTC.

V and J are TRBV10-2 and TRBJ2-1; 7 nucleotides agree with TRBD2. In germline, CDR1 is WSHSY, CDR2 SAAADI. The J segment lost 3 bases and the V segment lost 5 bases, leaving 1 base of the junction unmatched. The CDR3 contains 13 residues. This chain's CDR3 is CASSRDYYNEQFF. The CDR3 DNA is TGCGCCAGCAGTCGGGACTACTACAATGAGCAGTTCTTC.

The table lists this clonotype with a few counts. The V gene is TRBV4-1, the J gene TRBJ1-2; 7 positions match TRBD1. Germline-derived CDR1 and CDR2 are MGHRA and YSYEKL. V trimming: 3 bases; J trimming: 2 bases; junction bases outside the gene matches: 9. The CDR3 contains 16 residues. The CDR3 DNA follows: TGCGCCAGCAGCCATCGGGAGGGGGCAGCCAACTATGGCTACACCTTC. This translates into CASSHREGAANYGYTF.

The chain links TRBV20-1 to TRBJ1-2; D perhaps matches TRBD1 (6 bases). This CDR3 region has 13 residues. V gave up 2 bases and J gave up 0 bases, with 7 bases separating them. CDR1 and CDR2 from the germline V gene are DFQATT and SNEGSKA (reference sequence). The CDR3 spells CSARQGTNYGYTF. The CDR3 DNA sequence: TGCAGTGCTAGACAGGGGACTAACTATGGCTACACCTTC.

In the case of this clonotype: Since the CDR3 does not end with the conserved phenylalanine or tryptophan, this likely comes from a read error. The DNA is left out, because the CDR3 cannot be placed on it with certainty; the CDR3 is given as TCRdb lists it. This chain uses TRBV24-1 with TRBJ2-3. From its first to its last residue, the CDR3 has 9 amino acids. Per the germline V gene, CDR1 is KGHDR and CDR2 is SFDVKD. CDR3 amino acids: CATSDGRNR.

Comment on this clonotype: A read error may produce the germline difference seen at one junction end. The J gene is TRBJ1-2, the V gene TRBV6-1, with 7 bases aligning to TRBD1. Germline V gene data show CDR1 as MNHNS and CDR2 as SASEGT. The CDR3 consists of 15 residues. CDR3 protein: CASTEMTGIMGGYTF. CDR3 DNA sequence: TGTGCCAGCACTGAAATGACAGGGATCATGGGTGGCTACACCTTC.

This clonotype has at least ten counts. The J gene is TRBJ2-1, the V gene TRBV5-1; no definite D call. Trimming cost V 4 bases and J 8 bases, with 16 bases left between them. Germline-derived CDR1 and CDR2 are SGHRS and YFSETQ. The CDR3 length is 14 residues. The DNA of the CDR3 is TGCGCCAGCAGCAAGACTGACAAACGGGATGAGCAGTTCTTC. This gives the protein CASSKTDKRDEQFF. Full variable domain (outside the CDR3, taken from reference TRBV5-1 and TRBJ2-1): KAGVTQTPRYLIKTRGQQVTLSCSPISGHRSVSWYQQTPGQGLQFLFEYFSETQRNKGNFPGRFSGRQFSNSRSEMNVSTLELGDSALYLCASSKTDKRDEQFFGPGTRLTVL.

The chain employs TRBV5-1 and TRBJ1-2; unclear D gene. This CDR3 has 16 amino acids. V was trimmed by 0 bases and J by 2 bases, leaving 14 bases between them. Germline values: CDR1 SGHRS, CDR2 YFSETQ. CDR3 in amino acids: CASSLGTQVLNYGYTF. As DNA, the CDR3 is TGCGCCAGCAGCTTGGGGACTCAAGTACTGAACTATGGCTACACCTTC.

This clonotype was seen repeatedly, ten times or more. This chain links TRBV20-1 with TRBJ1-1, with TRBD1 matching 7 bases. The germline V gene has CDR1 DFQATT and CDR2 SNEGSKA (reference sequence). This CDR3 has 13 residues. V lost 6 bases to trimming and J lost 4 bases; unmatched junction nucleotides: 8. CDR3 nucleotides: TGCAGTGCGGAAAAACAGGGGAGCACTGAAGCTTTCTTT. Its protein is CSAEKQGSTEAFF.